A selection of T cell receptor beta chains follows, all from one sample in a study of OX40 agonist ivuxolimab in advanced cancers. Clones were sequenced by immunoSEQ multiplex PCR, and TCRdb holds only the in-frame ones, with some missing. The sample holds roughly 67,000 clones, 80% to 95% seen once. The material was CD4+ or CD8+ T cells sorted from blood, obtained in a trial of the OX40 agonist ivuxolimab. All receptors come from an adult with an advanced solid tumor such as melanoma, head and neck, liver or kidney cancer. The CDR3 runs from the conserved cysteine through the conserved F or W. Fields, in order: D gene, clone size, V gene, J gene, CDR3 DNA, CDR3 protein. D genes are given only for firm matches. Clone size is given for some rows only: seen once, a few or many times, or a class if the clone is expanded.

>-|once|TRBV5-4|TRBJ1-6
TGTGCCAGCAGCCCGACCGGACAGTATAATTCACCCCTCCACTTT
CASSPTGQYNSPLHF
>TRBD2|-|TRBV4-1|TRBJ2-3
TGCGCCAGCAGCCACCCCCCTTGGACTAGCGGGGTTCCTAGCACAGATACGCAGTATTTT
CASSHPPWTSGVPSTDTQYF
>-|once|TRBV9|TRBJ2-1
TGTGCCAGCAGCGTAGCCGGGGCTCGCGATGAGCAGTTCTTC
CASSVAGARDEQFF
>-|-|TRBV19|TRBJ2-1
TGTGCCAGTAGTATAGGTGGCGGGCTGATCTACAATGAGCAGTTCTTC
CASSIGGGLIYNEQFF
>TRBD2|-|TRBV10-3|TRBJ2-3
TGTGCCATCAGTGGAACCACGGGGGGTACAGATACGCAGTATTTT
CAISGTTGGTDTQYF
>TRBD2|-|TRBV30|TRBJ2-7
TGTGCCTGGGGACGGGAGGTTGGCAACGAGCAGTACTTC
CAWGREVGNEQYF
>-|-|TRBV27|TRBJ2-1
TGTGCCAGCACCCAAACGGCACAGGGGGGGTGGAATGAGCAGTTCTTC
CASTQTAQGGWNEQFF
>-|-|TRBV7-9|TRBJ2-5
TGTGCCAGCGGGATCGAGACCCAGTACTTC
CASGIETQYF
>TRBD1|-|TRBV7-9|TRBJ1-2
TGTGCCAGCAGCTTAGTTAACTCGGGACAGAGCTATGGCTACACCTTC
CASSLVNSGQSYGYTF
>-|-|TRBV1|TRBJ1-5
TGCACCAGCAGCCAAGATTTGGGTGATCAGCCCCAGCATTTT
CTSSQDLGDQPQHF
>-|-|TRBV4-1|TRBJ1-5
TGCGCCAGCAGCCAAGGGTCCGGGTCAGGACAGCCCCAGCATTTT
CASSQGSGSGQPQHF
>-|-|TRBV29-1|TRBJ2-7
TGCAGCGTCTTTGGTGACGGCTACGAGCAGTACTTC
CSVFGDGYEQYF
>-|-|TRBV4-1|TRBJ2-7
TGCGCCAGCAGCCAAGAACCTACCCACTACGAGCAGTACTTC
CASSQEPTHYEQYF
>TRBD2|few|TRBV27|TRBJ2-3
TGTGCCAGCAGTTTTGGCGGGGGGGAAGACACAGATACGCAGTATTTT
CASSFGGGEDTDTQYF
>-|once|TRBV6-6|TRBJ2-7
TGTGCCAGCATAGCAGGGAGGGAGCAGTACTTC
CASIAGREQYF
>-|-|TRBV5-4|TRBJ2-7
TGTGCCAGCAGCCCGGGTCTGGGATTAGGGCAGTACTTC
CASSPGLGLGQYF
>TRBD1|-|TRBV30|TRBJ2-1
TGTGCCTGGAGGGGGACAGGGTACAATGAGCAGTTCTTC
CAWRGTGYNEQFF
>-|-|TRBV7-9|TRBJ1-2
TGTGCCAGCAGCTTAGGACAGCTTTTTGGCTACACCTTC
CASSLGQLFGYTF
>-|-|TRBV27|TRBJ2-7
TGTGCCCTACGGACCCCCTACGAGCAGTACTTC
CALRTPYEQYF
>-|-|TRBV11-1|TRBJ1-1
TGTGCCAGCAGCTTAAGTGTCTCGTACGATGAAGCTTTCTTT
CASSLSVSYDEAFF
>-|-|TRBV11-1|TRBJ1-1
TGTGCCAGCAGCCCCAGGGCTAGGGGCACTGAAGCTTTCTTT
CASSPRARGTEAFF
>-|-|TRBV6-5|TRBJ1-5
TGTGCCAGCAGTTACAATAGCAATCAGCCCCAGCATTTT
CASSYNSNQPQHF
>-|-|TRBV5-4|TRBJ1-1
TGTGCCAGCAGCCCGGGGGGGGGCGCGGACCCTGAAGCTTTCTTT
CASSPGGGADPEAFF
>-|once|TRBV7-9|TRBJ2-1
TGTGCCAGCAGCTTAGACGGGAGTGGAAATGAGCAGTTCTTC
CASSLDGSGNEQFF
>TRBD1|-|TRBV4-1|TRBJ1-5
TGCGCCAGCAGCCAACGACAGGGGGCTGGTCAGCCCCAGCATTTT
CASSQRQGAGQPQHF
>-|once|TRBV5-1|TRBJ2-7
TGCGCCAGCGCAGACACTTACGAGCAGTACTTC
CASADTYEQYF
>TRBD1|-|TRBV11-2|TRBJ2-1
TGTGCCAGCAGCTTAGTGGGACAGGGTGGAGAGGACAATGAGCAGTTCTTC
CASSLVGQGGEDNEQFF